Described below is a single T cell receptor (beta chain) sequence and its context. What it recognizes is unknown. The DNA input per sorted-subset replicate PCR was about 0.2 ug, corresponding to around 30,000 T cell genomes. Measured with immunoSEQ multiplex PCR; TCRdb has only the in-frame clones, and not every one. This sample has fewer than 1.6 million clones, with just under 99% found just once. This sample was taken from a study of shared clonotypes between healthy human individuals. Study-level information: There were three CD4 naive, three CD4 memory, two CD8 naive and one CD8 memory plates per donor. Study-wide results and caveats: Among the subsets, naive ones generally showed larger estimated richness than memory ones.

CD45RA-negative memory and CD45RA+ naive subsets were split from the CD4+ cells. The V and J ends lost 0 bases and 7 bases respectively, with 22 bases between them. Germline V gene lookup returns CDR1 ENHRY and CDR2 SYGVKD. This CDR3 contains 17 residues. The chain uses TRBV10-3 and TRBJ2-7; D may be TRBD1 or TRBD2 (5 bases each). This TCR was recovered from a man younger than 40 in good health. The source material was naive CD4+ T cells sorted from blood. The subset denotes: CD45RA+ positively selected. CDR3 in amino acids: CAISESTRQGTREEQYF. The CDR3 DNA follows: TGTGCCATCAGTGAGTCGACTCGTCAGGGTACGAGGGAAGAGCAGTACTTC.